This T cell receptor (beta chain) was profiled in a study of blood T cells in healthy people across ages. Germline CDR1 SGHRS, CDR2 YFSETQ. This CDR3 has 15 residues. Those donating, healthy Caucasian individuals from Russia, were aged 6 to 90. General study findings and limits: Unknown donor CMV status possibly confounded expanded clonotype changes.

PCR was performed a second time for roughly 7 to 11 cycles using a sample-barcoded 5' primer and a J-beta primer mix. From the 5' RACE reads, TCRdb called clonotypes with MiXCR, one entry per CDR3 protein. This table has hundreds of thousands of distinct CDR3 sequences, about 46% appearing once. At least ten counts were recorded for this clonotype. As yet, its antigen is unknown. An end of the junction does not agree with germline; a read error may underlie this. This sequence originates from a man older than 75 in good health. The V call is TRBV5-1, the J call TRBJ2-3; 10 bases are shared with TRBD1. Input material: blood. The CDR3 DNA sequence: TGTGCCAGCAGCCTCGGGACAGGGGATACAGATACGCAGTATTTT. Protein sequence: CASSLGTGDTDTQYF.